Below are 27 T cell receptor beta chains sequenced from a single sample in a study of blood T cell repertoires in COVID-19. Repertoires were generated with immunoSEQ multiplex PCR, while TCRdb's copy carries only in-frame clones and drops some. In the table there are approximately 210,000 clones, roughly four fifths of which are singletons. The sequencing input was PBMCs or T cells enriched from blood (not recorded which). The receptors come from a man in his forties or fifties who had recovered from COVID-19.

This chain connects TRBV5-1 to TRBJ1-1; D uncertain. The CDR3 totals 12 residues. Trimming removed 0 bases at V and 11 bases at J, with 11 bases between. Germline V gives CDR1 SGHRS, CDR2 YFSETQ. CDR3 amino acids: CASSLDGRLAFF. CDR3 in DNA: TGCGCCAGCAGCTTGGATGGCAGGCTGGCTTTCTTT.

The V call is TRBV1, the J call TRBJ2-1; the table's D call, TRBD1, has no DNA check behind it. TRBV1 is a listed pseudogene. This CDR3 has 21 amino acids. The CDR3 region has the DNA TGCACCAGCAGCCAAGACTGCCAGGGCAAGGTGAGAACCGGGTCCTACAATGAGCAGTTCTTC. It specifies CTSSQDCQGKVRTGSYNEQFF.

DNA for the CDR3: TGTGCCATCAGTTTAGAGGCAATGAACACTGAAGCTTTCTTT. It encodes CAISLEAMNTEAFF. The chain combines TRBV10-3 with TRBJ1-1; no reliable D call. V lost 5 bases and J 0 bases, leaving 10 bases between the germline ends. CDR1 ENHRY and CDR2 SYGVKD come from the germline V gene. The CDR3 runs to 14 residues.

The chain recombines TRBV5-8 with TRBJ1-5; 8 bases match TRBD1. The CDR3 length is 15 residues. Losses at the gene ends were 4 bases for V and 4 bases for J; bases not matched to a gene: 7. Germline V CDR1 and CDR2: SGHTS, YDEGEE. The CDR3 protein is CASSKGQELNQPQHF. In nucleotides, the CDR3 is TGTGCCAGCAGCAAGGGACAGGAGTTAAATCAGCCCCAGCATTTT.

CDR3 region: CASSNRAVNYGYTF. Here the CDR3 DNA reads TGTGCCAGCAGCAACAGGGCCGTGAACTATGGCTACACCTTC. The J gene is TRBJ1-2, the V gene TRBV7-2; TRBD1 is a possible D gene (6 bases). V was shortened by 5 bases and J by 2 bases, with 12 bases between the two germline ends. The CDR3 runs to 14 residues. In germline, CDR1 is SGHTA, CDR2 FQGNSA. The whole variable domain, remainder taken from reference TRBV7-2 and TRBJ1-2, is GAGVSQSPSNKVTEKGKDVELRCDPISGHTALYWYRQSLGQGLEFLIYFQGNSAPDKSGLPSDRFSAERTGGSVSTLTIQRTQQEDSAVYLCASSNRAVNYGYTFGSGTRLTVV.

CDR3 in amino acids: CASSYGGQGYTF. CDR3 sequence (DNA): TGTGCCAGCAGTTATGGAGGACAGGGCTACACCTTC. J is TRBJ1-2 and V is TRBV6-5; D is perhaps TRBD1 (6 bases). From germline, CDR1 is MNHEY and CDR2 SVGAGI. Trimming removed 3 bases from V and 8 bases from J, with 10 bases in between. CDR3 length: 12 residues.

The J gene is TRBJ2-5, the V gene TRBV7-9; 8 nucleotides agree with TRBD1. Germline loops: CDR1 SEHNR, CDR2 FQNEAQ (reference sequence). The CDR3 loop spans 14 amino acids. Trimming removed 1 base from V and 3 bases from J; junction bases left unmatched: 1. The CDR3, as DNA: TGTGCCAGCAGCTTAGGACAGGGGAAAGAGACCCAGTACTTC. Amino acids: CASSLGQGKETQYF.

This sequence joins TRBV19 and TRBJ2-3; D may be TRBD1 (5 bases). V was pared by 3 bases and J by 2 bases, with 15 bases between. Germline lookup yields CDR1 LNHDA and CDR2 SQIVND (reference sequence). The CDR3 has 16 amino acids. CDR3 in amino acids: CASSIRLTVITDTQYF. The CDR3 DNA sequence: TGTGCCAGTAGTATTCGTTTGACAGTGATCACAGATACGCAGTATTTT.

The CDR3 region is CASSLIGGSTTDTQYF. The CDR3 nucleotides are TGTGCCAGCAGCTTAATCGGCGGGAGTACAACAGATACGCAGTATTTT. The chain employs TRBV7-3 and TRBJ2-3, with 7 bases fitting TRBD2. Germline-derived CDR1 and CDR2 are SGHTA and FQGTGA. Trimming took 1 base from V and 3 from J; bases not matched to a gene: 7. This CDR3 has 16 amino acids.

The rearrangement joins TRBV7-2 to TRBJ2-7; 12 bases are a match to TRBD1. With 4 bases clipped from V and 2 bases from J, the junction kept 3 bases outside the gene matches. The CDR3 runs 15 residues. Germline V gene data show CDR1 as SGHTA and CDR2 as FQGNSA. The DNA of the CDR3 is TGTGCCAGCAGCTGGGACAGGGGGCCTACCTACGAGCAGTACTTC. It is translated as CASSWDRGPTYEQYF.

The V call is TRBV29-1, the J call TRBJ2-3; 11 nucleotides line up with TRBD2. J was trimmed by 6 bases and V by 5 bases; bases with no gene match: 7. Per germline, CDR1 SQVTM and CDR2 ANQGSEA. The CDR3 contains 14 residues. CDR3 nucleotide sequence: TGCAGCGTTCTTAGCGGGAGGGCCGATGATACGCAGTATTTT. This sequence encodes CSVLSGRADDTQYF.

Concerning this clone: This sample includes further DNA sequences coding for the same CDR3. The chain carries TRBV7-2 and TRBJ2-3; D unresolved. The length of the CDR3 is 14 residues. V dropped 1 base and J dropped 3 bases, with 8 bases sitting between them. The germline V gene encodes CDR1 SGHTA and CDR2 FQGNSA. The CDR3 region is CASSLGVMTDTQYF. The CDR3, as DNA: TGTGCCAGCAGCTTAGGAGTGATGACAGATACGCAGTATTTT.

This clone has ten or more counts. This specimen includes other DNA sequences encoding the same CDR3. V is TRBV30 and J is TRBJ1-5, with a weak D call TRBD1 (6 bases). The V and J ends lost 1 base and 2 bases respectively, with 6 bases between them. The CDR3 consists of 13 residues. The germline V gene encodes CDR1 GTSNPN and CDR2 SVGIG (reference sequence). The CDR3 region is CAWSGQGNQPQHF. The CDR3 bases are TGTGCCTGGAGTGGACAGGGCAATCAGCCCCAGCATTTT.

The gene calls are TRBV30 and TRBJ2-5, with a possible D match to TRBD1 (6 bases). V was shortened by 1 base and J by 9 bases, with 12 bases between the two germline ends. The CDR3 is made up of 12 amino acids. The V gene's germline CDR1 is GTSNPN and CDR2 SVGIG (reference sequence). The CDR3, as DNA: TGTGCCTGGAGTGACAGGGCGAAGGCCCAGTACTTC. Amino acids: CAWSDRAKAQYF.

The gene calls are TRBV4-3 and TRBJ2-2; TRBD2 agrees at 7 bases. Germline V gene data show CDR1 as LGHNA and CDR2 as YSLEER. The CDR3 runs 17 residues. Unmatched junction bases numbered 7, after V lost 0 bases and J lost 3 bases. CDR3 loop: CASSQEDGRWDTGELFF. The CDR3, as DNA: TGCGCCAGCAGCCAAGAGGACGGGAGGTGGGACACCGGGGAGCTGTTTTTT.

Here the CDR3 reads CASSLLQANTGELFF. The CDR3 DNA is TGCGCCAGCAGCTTGTTGCAGGCGAACACCGGGGAGCTGTTTTTT. The rearrangement joins TRBV5-1 to TRBJ2-2; no definite D call. Per the germline V gene, CDR1 is SGHRS and CDR2 is YFSETQ. CDR3 length: 15 amino acids. Between the trimmed V and J ends, which lost 1 base and 0 bases, there was a span of 7 bases.

This clone was recorded many times. The chain combines TRBV9 with TRBJ2-2; 10 bases map to TRBD2. This CDR3 region has 16 residues. V dropped 6 bases and J dropped 4; count of bases not matched to a gene: 9. The V gene's germline CDR1 is SGDLS and CDR2 YYNGEE. The CDR3 spells CASTAGTSVGTGELFF. The CDR3 nucleotides are TGTGCCAGCACCGCCGGGACTAGCGTGGGCACCGGGGAGCTGTTTTTT.

In this sample, this clone turned up once. V usage is TRBV2 and J usage is TRBJ1-1, with TRBD1 identical over 8 bases. Germline CDR1 reads SNHLY; CDR2 reads FYNNEI. The ends lost 6 bases at V and 10 bases at J; junction bases unmatched: 10. The CDR3 runs 13 residues. CDR3 DNA sequence: TGTGCCAGCAGGCAAGCGGCAGGGGGCGTAGCTTTCTTT. It translates to CASRQAAGGVAFF. The variable domain in full, completed from reference TRBV2 and TRBJ1-1, reads EPEVTQTPSHQVTQMGQEVILRCVPISNHLYFYWYRQILGQKVEFLVSFYNNEISEKSEIFDDQFSVERPDGSNFTLKIRSTKLEDSAMYFCASRQAAGGVAFFGQGTRLTVV.

The chain carries TRBV9 and TRBJ2-7; 7 nucleotides line up with TRBD1. There are 12 residues in the CDR3. Germline assignment: CDR1 SGDLS and CDR2 YYNGEE. The junction had 3 bases not matched to a gene; V was cut back by 3 bases and J by 6 bases. CDR3 protein: CASSAQGSEQYF. The DNA of the CDR3 is TGTGCCAGCAGCGCACAGGGGAGCGAGCAGTACTTC.

This chain joins TRBV6-2 or TRBV6-3 and TRBJ2-7; possible D gene TRBD2, 6 bases. Germline V CDR1 and CDR2: MNHEY, SVGEGT. The CDR3 sequence is 19 residues long. V shed 5 bases and J shed 2 bases, with 28 bases lying between them. This CDR3 is CASSTTLSGVGRVTYEQYF. In DNA form, the CDR3 reads TGTGCCAGCAGTACGACCCTGTCGGGGGTCGGGCGGGTCACCTACGAGCAGTACTTC.

The chain employs TRBV5-1 and TRBJ2-3, with 8 bases matching TRBD2. The V gene end was trimmed by 0 bases and the J gene end by 4 bases; junction bases not matched to a gene: 4. Germline loops: CDR1 SGHRS, CDR2 YFSETQ. The CDR3 spans 15 residues. As DNA, the CDR3 is TGCGCCAGCAGCTTGGTCGGGAGGGCCCCAGATACGCAGTATTTT. This translates into CASSLVGRAPDTQYF.

V is TRBV5-6 and J is TRBJ1-6; D unresolved. The CDR3 length is 17 residues. Per germline, CDR1 SGHDT and CDR2 YYEEEE. V lost 0 bases and J lost 0, with 10 bases in between. The CDR3 DNA reads as TGTGCCAGCAGCTTGGCCCGCGGGAGCTCCTATAATTCACCCCTCCACTTT. This encodes CASSLARGSSYNSPLHF.

The rearrangement joins TRBV5-4 to TRBJ2-1; 8 bases are shared with TRBD2. The V and J ends lost 1 base and 3 bases, in that order; junction bases with no gene match: 3. This CDR3 is built from 15 residues. CDR1 and CDR2 (germline): SGHNT, YYREEE (reference sequence). DNA for the CDR3: TGTGCCAGCAGCTTGCGGCGGGAGGTCTACAATGAGCAGTTCTTC. This translates into CASSLRREVYNEQFF.

The chain employs TRBV19 and TRBJ1-6; 11 nucleotides align to TRBD1. V shed 6 bases and J 11 bases; nucleotides not matched to a gene: 9. The germline V gene encodes CDR1 LNHDA and CDR2 SQIVND (reference sequence). This CDR3 comprises 15 residues. The CDR3 coding sequence is TGTGCCAGTAGCCAGACCGGGACAGGGGGACCACCCCTCCACTTT. Its protein is CASSQTGTGGPPLHF.

The V and J genes are TRBV7-2 and TRBJ2-1; a possible D gene is TRBD2 (5 bases). The length of the CDR3 is 13 residues. The germline V and J ends were trimmed by 3 bases and 4 bases, with 7 bases remaining between them. The germline V gene encodes CDR1 SGHTA and CDR2 FQGNSA. CDR3: CASSLDSYNEQFF. CDR3 nucleotides: TGTGCCAGCAGCTTGGACTCATACAATGAGCAGTTCTTC.

This rearrangement joins TRBV9 to TRBJ2-1; 15 nucleotides agree with TRBD2. Trimming at V came to 4 bases and at J to 9 bases, leaving 5 bases not matched to a gene. Germline values: CDR1 SGDLS, CDR2 YYNGEE. The CDR3 length is 15 residues. CDR3 in amino acids: CASSLGLAGGLEQFF. For the CDR3, the DNA is TGTGCCAGCAGCTTAGGACTAGCGGGAGGGCTTGAGCAGTTCTTC.

To note about this clone: At the DNA level, this CDR3 is encoded by other sequences in the same sample as well. V is TRBV27 and J is TRBJ2-1; 10 nucleotides match TRBD2. Trimming removed 5 bases from V and 4 bases from J; junction bases left unmatched: 5. Per germline, CDR1 MNHEY and CDR2 SMNVEV (reference sequence). The CDR3 totals 15 residues. The CDR3, as DNA: TGTGCCAGCAGTCTTCTAGCGGGGGCTTACAATGAGCAGTTCTTC. Amino acids: CASSLLAGAYNEQFF.